This T cell receptor beta chain was recovered during a study of blood T cells in healthy people across ages. Study-level findings and limits: Correlation between TCR beta diversity and naive T cell percentage was strong. The study lacked donor CMV status, which possibly confounded expanded clonotype changes.

As concerns this clonotype: What it recognizes is unknown.

A sample-barcoded 5' primer and a J-beta primer mix were used in a second PCR of roughly 6 to 11 cycles. A template-switch adaptor with 12 random nucleotides tagged each cDNA molecule. TCRdb fed the 5' RACE reads into MiXCR, producing one record per CDR3 protein. Of roughly 700,000 distinct CDR3 sequences listed, 20% to 25% are singletons. The CDR3 has 12 residues. Trimming pared 4 bases from V and 4 bases from J, leaving 8 bases between. Looked up from germline, CDR1 is SGHTA and CDR2 is FQGNSA. This same sample was also part of a study on T cells of mothers and their children.

This sequence was found in a boy aged 10-17 years in good health. The sample consisted of blood. The rearrangement links TRBV7-2 to TRBJ2-7; D not certain. The chain's CDR3 is CASSSPAYEQYF. In nucleotides, the CDR3 is TGTGCCAGCAGCTCACCCGCTTACGAGCAGTACTTC.